Each of the 13 T cell receptor beta chains below was sequenced from the same sample in a study of vaccination and CD4 T cells after COVID-19. The treatment here: approximately nine-day PBMC culture with coronavirus spike peptide pools or control peptides (ViraFEST assay). Sequenced with the Oncomine TCR Beta short-read assay was DNA taken from cultured CD4+ T cells. TCRdb re-called the PCR reads with MiXCR, one entry per CDR3 protein. The profile covers roughly 16,000 distinct CDR3 sequences, with 45% to 50% appearing a single time and approximately 12% taken by the ten largest. No antigen has been assigned to these receptors. Sequencing input: CD4+ T cells from blood, cultured in vitro. The receptors come from a human donor who had recovered from COVID-19.

This chain uses TRBV20-1 with TRBJ2-3; 8 bases match TRBD1. The J segment lost 9 bases and the V segment lost 4 bases, leaving 6 bases of the junction unmatched. CDR3 length equals 12 residues. Germline CDR1 is DFQATT and CDR2 is SNEGSKA (reference sequence). The CDR3 bases are TGCAGTGCTACAAAGACAGGGGAGACGCAGTATTTT. It yields the protein CSATKTGETQYF.

The chain carries TRBV29-1 and TRBJ1-1, with a possible D match to TRBD1 (5 bases). Germline CDR1 reads SQVTM; CDR2 reads ANQGSEA. The CDR3 has 12 residues. Between the trimmed V and J ends, which lost 6 bases and 8 bases, there was a span of 16 bases. The DNA of the CDR3 is TGCAGCGTGGGACCGGCGGGGTGGGAAGCTTTCTTT. Its protein is CSVGPAGWEAFF.

The DNA of the CDR3 is TGTGCCAGCTCACCAAGGGCGAACACTGAAGCTTTCTTT. It codes for CASSPRANTEAFF. The chain is built from TRBV18 and TRBJ1-1; D gene uncertain. Germline V lookup: CDR1 KGHSH, CDR2 LQKENI. CDR3 length: 13 residues. V lost 2 bases to trimming and J lost 1 base, with 5 bases between them.

Only one count was recorded for this clonotype. This chain links TRBV2 with TRBJ2-5; D uncertain. V was pared by 4 bases and J by 1 base, with 16 bases between. This CDR3 comprises 16 residues. CDR1 and CDR2 from the germline V gene are SNHLY and FYNNEI. The CDR3 nucleotides read TGTGCCAGCAGTGGAGTACGCACGAGGAGCCAAGAGACCCAGTACTTC. Translation gives CASSGVRTRSQETQYF.

This chain links TRBV6-5 with TRBJ2-5; tentatively, D is TRBD2 (6 bases). Per germline, CDR1 MNHEY and CDR2 SVGAGI. The CDR3 loop spans 17 amino acids. The V end lost 2 bases, the J end lost 5 bases, and 21 bases lay between the germline ends. The CDR3 coding sequence is TGTGCCAGCAGTTACCTCGGACGGCGGGACGTCCTGGAGACCCAGTACTTC. It is translated as CASSYLGRRDVLETQYF.

The rearrangement links TRBV18 to TRBJ2-3, with D unclear. Trimming left V 6 bases short and J 6 bases short, with 13 bases between. The germline gives CDR1 KGHSH, CDR2 LQKENI. This CDR3 comprises 13 residues. The CDR3 protein is CASSSLPGDTQYF. CDR3 bases: TGTGCCAGCTCTTCTCTACCTGGGGATACGCAGTATTTT.

The chain uses TRBV18 and TRBJ1-3; 8 bases fit TRBD1. CDR1 is KGHSH, CDR2 LQKENI, per germline. J lost 8 bases, V lost 5 bases, and 2 bases had no gene match. The CDR3 spans 12 residues. The CDR3: CASSSDRDTIYF. CDR3 in DNA: TGTGCCAGCTCATCGGACAGGGACACCATATATTTT.

The chain employs TRBV7-8 and TRBJ1-2, with D perhaps matching TRBD1 (5 bases). Trimming left V 5 bases short and J 2 bases short, with 18 bases between. Per the germline V gene, CDR1 is SGHVS and CDR2 is FQNEAQ. The CDR3 length is 16 residues. The CDR3 sequence is CASSQNINRGNYGYTF. The CDR3 nucleotides are TGTGCCAGCAGCCAAAACATAAACCGGGGGAACTATGGCTACACCTTC. Together with reference TRBV7-8 and TRBJ1-2, the CDR3 gives the full variable domain: GAGVSQSPRYKVAKRGQDVALRCDPISGHVSLFWYQQALGQGPEFLTYFQNEAQLDKSGLPSDRFFAERPEGSVSTLKIQRTQQEDSAVYLCASSQNINRGNYGYTFGSGTRLTVV.

V is TRBV15 and J is TRBJ1-1; 7 bases match TRBD1. V gave up 1 base and J gave up 1 base; unmatched junction bases: 6. The CDR3 covers 16 residues. Germline V CDR1 and CDR2: LNHNV, YYDKDF (reference sequence). CDR3 protein: CATSRGTTGRNTEAFF. In DNA form, the CDR3 reads TGTGCCACCAGCAGAGGGACGACAGGGCGGAACACTGAAGCTTTCTTT.

The CDR3 loop is CASSWGQGSNGYTF. The CDR3 nucleotides are TGTGCCAGCAGCTGGGGACAGGGCTCGAATGGCTACACCTTC. The chain recombines TRBV5-4 with TRBJ1-2, with 9 bases identical to TRBD1. Germline V gene data show CDR1 as SGHNT and CDR2 as YYREEE (reference sequence). V was clipped by 3 bases and J by 6 bases; unmatched bases: 6. The CDR3 covers 14 residues.

The table lists this clonotype with a few counts. The CDR3, as DNA: TGTGCCAGTAGTATCCGCCTAGCGGGGGGTTCAGATACGCAGTATTTT. It encodes CASSIRLAGGSDTQYF. The V call is TRBV19, the J call TRBJ2-3; 11 nucleotides align to TRBD2. The J segment lost 4 bases and the V segment lost 3 bases, leaving 6 bases of the junction unmatched. Germline V gene lookup returns CDR1 LNHDA and CDR2 SQIVND (reference sequence). CDR3 size: 16 residues.

The gene calls are TRBV7-3 and TRBJ1-6; D remains unclear. Trimming took off 5 bases at V and 5 bases at J, with 7 bases between the two ends. Germline V gene sequence: CDR1 SGHTA, CDR2 FQGTGA. CDR3 length: 13 amino acids. DNA of the CDR3: TGTGCCAGCAGCCCCCAGAATAATTCACCCCTCCACTTT. The encoded protein is CASSPQNNSPLHF.

V gene TRBV6-1 combines with J gene TRBJ2-7; 10 positions match TRBD1. V was pared by 6 bases and J by 0 bases, with 11 bases of the junction left unmatched. The germline V gene has CDR1 MNHNS and CDR2 SASEGT. The CDR3 covers 17 residues. The CDR3 sequence is CASSRDRGITYSYEQYF. DNA of the CDR3: TGTGCCAGCAGCCGGGACAGGGGTATTACGTACTCCTACGAGCAGTACTTC.